These 15 T cell receptor beta chains were all obtained from the same sample, sequenced in a study of tumor-infiltrating lymphocytes in primary liver carcinoma. For blood RNA, unsorted whole blood served as the source, and germline DNA was extracted too. Researchers generated TCR beta cDNA from about 530 ng of total RNA, relying on a constant-region primer. TCR beta libraries came from three nested multiplex PCR rounds using slightly modified ARM-PCR. With TRBV1-TRBV30 forward primers and a C-beta reverse primer, the first two PCR rounds were run for 9 to 10 cycles each. TCRdb used MiXCR to reprocess the multiplex PCR reads, holding one entry per CDR3 protein. Here the sample spans approximately 330,000 distinct CDR3 sequences, about 65% being singletons. The sequenced sample consisted of peripheral blood. Receptors were obtained from a man aged 40-55 years with primary liver carcinoma and hepatitis B virus infection.

In regard to this clonotype: A read error may explain this, as a much larger clone is one base away. The chain employs TRBV6-5 and TRBJ1-1; no definite D call. The CDR3 runs 15 residues. With 7 bases removed from V and 10 bases from J, the gap between germline ends came to 25 bases. Germline-derived CDR1 and CDR2 are MNHEY and SVGAGI. CDR3 nucleotides: TGTGCCAGCAATCCTCGGACGGGGTATAGTTTGGGAGCTTTCTTT. Translation: CASNPRTGYSLGAFF.

Of note for this clonotype: In this CDR3 the conserved last residue, phenylalanine or tryptophan, is missing, so a read error is likely. Because the CDR3's place on the DNA is in doubt, the DNA is left out and the CDR3 is given as listed by TCRdb. CDR3 protein: CASSLDNVQYI. The genes are TRBV11-2 and TRBJ2-5. The CDR3 is 11 amino acids in total, end residues counted. Germline V gene sequence: CDR1 SGHAT, CDR2 FQNNGV.

This clonotype was counted a few times. The CDR3 region has the DNA TGTGCCAGCAGCTTTTCTATGGGGGATGGTGCAGATACGCAGTATTTT. Its protein product is CASSFSMGDGADTQYF. J is TRBJ2-3 and V is TRBV13; perhaps D is TRBD1 or TRBD2 (5 bases each). V was pared by 3 bases and J by 4 bases, with 17 bases between. The CDR3 loop spans 16 amino acids. Germline values: CDR1 PRHDT, CDR2 FYEKMQ (reference sequence).

With regard to this clonotype: A junction boundary mismatches the germline segment, possibly from a read error. The chain employs TRBV11-2 and TRBJ2-2; perhaps TRBD2 as D (6 bases). The CDR3 covers 13 residues. CDR1 and CDR2 (germline): SGHAT, FQNNGV. This chain's CDR3 is CASSDWVAGGLFF. DNA of the CDR3: TGTGCTAGCAGCGATTGGGTGGCCGGGGGGCTGTTTTTT.

This clonotype was observed a few times. The chain is built from TRBV12-5 and TRBJ2-4, with TRBD1 identical over 9 bases. Trimming at V came to 1 base and at J to 2 bases, leaving 3 bases not matched to a gene. Germline CDR1 is LGHNT and CDR2 is FRNRAP. The CDR3 consists of 16 residues. CDR3 bases: TGTGCTAGTGGTTTGGGGACAGGGGCAACCAAAAACATTCAGTACTTC. It encodes CASGLGTGATKNIQYF.

Comments on this clonotype: In this CDR3 the conserved last residue, phenylalanine or tryptophan, is missing, so a read error is likely. The rearrangement links TRBV5-6 to TRBJ2-5; 7 bases agree with TRBD2. CDR1 is SGHDT and CDR2 is YYEEEE in the germline V gene. The length of the CDR3 is 14 residues. V shed 0 bases, J shed 5 bases, and the junction held 4 bases outside the gene matches. This chain's CDR3 is CASSLVAGVETQYI. The CDR3 coding sequence is TGTGCCAGCAGCTTGGTGGCGGGAGTCGAGACCCAGTACATC.

A remark on this clonotype: At one end the junction does not follow the germline gene, possibly because of a read error. The gene calls are TRBV12-3 or TRBV12-4 and TRBJ2-7, with D possibly called TRBD1 or TRBD2 (6 bases each). The CDR3 contains 14 residues. DNA for the CDR3: TGTGCCAGCAGTTTATGGGGGGCCTCCTGCGAGCAGTACTTC. Translation gives CASSLWGASCEQYF.

This clonotype was seen only a few times. The gene calls are TRBV11-2 and TRBJ2-7; D gene uncertain. The germline V gene encodes CDR1 SGHAT and CDR2 FQNNGV. Between the trimmed V and J ends, which lost 0 bases and 2 bases, there was a span of 8 bases. This CDR3 spans 14 amino acids. CDR3 residues: CASSLDGVAYEQYF. The CDR3 DNA reads as TGTGCCAGCAGCTTAGATGGTGTTGCCTACGAGCAGTACTTC.

As for this clonotype: A much larger clonotype is one base distant, so this may be a read error. The CDR3 nucleotides are TGTGCCAGCAGGCCGGGAACTTGGGCCCCTGGCCACACCTTC. Amino acids: CASRPGTWAPGHTF. The genes are TRBV6-5 and TRBJ1-2; D not resolved. Germline V CDR1 and CDR2: MNHEY, SVGAGI. This CDR3 has 14 amino acids.

On this clonotype: An end of the junction differs from the germline gene, which may be a read error. The genes are TRBV4-2 and TRBJ1-4; D is ambiguous. Germline-derived CDR1 and CDR2 are LGHNA and YNFKEQ. The CDR3 sequence is 14 residues long. Here the CDR3 reads CVSSQEGGNEKLFF. DNA for the CDR3: TGTGTCAGCAGCCAAGAAGGTGGTAATGAAAAACTGTTTTTT.

Worth noting for this clonotype: A clone one base away is much larger, so this may be a read error. The genes are TRBV6-6 and TRBJ2-2; weak D call: TRBD1 (6 bases). CDR3 size: 15 residues. With 2 bases removed from V and 3 bases from J, the gap between germline ends came to 10 bases. Germline V gene data show CDR1 as MNHNY and CDR2 as SVGAGI (reference sequence). CDR3 loop: CASSYDRTYTGELFF. The DNA of the CDR3 is TGTGCCAGCAGTTACGACAGGACGTACACCGGGGAGCTGTTTTTT.

This clonotype was counted between two and nine times. The junction departs from the called germline gene at one end, perhaps through a read error. The V and J genes are TRBV5-1 and TRBJ2-3, with 10 bases matching TRBD2. This CDR3 contains 15 residues. CDR1 and CDR2 from the germline V gene are SGHRS and YFSETQ. The CDR3, as DNA: TGCGCCAGCAGTTTGGGACTAGCGTCGTCAGATACGCAGTATTTT. This sequence encodes CASSLGLASSDTQYF.

As concerns this clonotype: This clone may be a read error of a much larger clone one base away. The genes are TRBV12-3 or TRBV12-4 and TRBJ2-3; 13 nucleotides match TRBD2. V gave up 6 bases and J gave up 2 bases; unmatched junction bases: 5. The CDR3 consists of 16 residues. The chain's CDR3 is CASRTGLAGITDTQYF. As DNA, the CDR3 is TGTGCCAGCAGAACGGGACTAGCGGGAATCACAGATACGCAGTATTTT.

As regards this clonotype: Sequence at one end of the junction differs from germline and may be a read error. In DNA form, the CDR3 reads TGTGCCAGCAGCTTGGTTGTCAGTACGATCAATGAGCAATTCTTC. As protein: CASSLVVSTINEQFF. V and J are TRBV5-5 and TRBJ2-1; unclear D gene. CDR1 and CDR2 from the germline V gene are SGHKS and YYEKEE (reference sequence). The CDR3 covers 15 residues.

The V and J genes are TRBV28 and TRBJ2-5; no definite D call. The V end lost 5 bases, the J end lost 2 bases, and 6 bases lay between the germline ends. This CDR3 is 12 amino acids long. The germline CDR1 and CDR2 sequences are MDHEN and SYDVKM. In nucleotides, the CDR3 is TGTGCCAGCAGTCCCCGTCAAGAGACCCAGTACTTC. It encodes CASSPRQETQYF.